The 31 T cell receptor beta chains given below trace back to one sample, sequenced in a study of T cell changes during pregnancy in multiple sclerosis. This table comes from immunoSEQ multiplex PCR, and its TCRdb copy is limited to in-frame clones, with some not included. In the table there are 95,000 to 110,000 clones, 85% to 95% of which are singletons. Sample: peripheral blood, taken after pregnancy. The receptor source for this set is a female donor with multiple sclerosis, enrolled in a pregnancy study.

The rearrangement links TRBV29-1 to TRBJ1-1; 10 bases agree with TRBD1. In germline, CDR1 is SQVTM, CDR2 ANQGSEA. The CDR3 sequence is 14 residues long. V was pared by 5 bases and J by 4 bases, with 7 bases of the junction left unmatched. CDR3 DNA: TGCAGCGTTTTGGACAGGGGGAAGGGCACTGAAGCTTTCTTT. It encodes CSVLDRGKGTEAFF.

The chain uses TRBV6-1 and TRBJ2-2, with TRBD1 matching 9 bases. This CDR3 contains 15 residues. Germline-derived CDR1 and CDR2 are MNHNS and SASEGT. V lost 4 bases and J lost 4; bases outside the gene matches: 4. The CDR3 DNA is TGTGCCAGCAGTGGCCGGGACAGGGCCACCGGGGAGCTGTTTTTT. Encoded protein: CASSGRDRATGELFF.

The CDR3, as DNA: TGTGCCAGCAGCCTTACGGGACTAGCGGGGTTCGGGGAGCTGTTTTTT. Its protein is CASSLTGLAGFGELFF. The J gene is TRBJ2-2, the V gene TRBV7-3; 13 positions match TRBD2. CDR3 length: 16 amino acids. In germline, CDR1 is SGHTA, CDR2 FQGTGA. V lost 5 bases to trimming and J lost 7 bases; unmatched junction nucleotides: 7. The variable domain in full, with the rest retrieved from reference TRBV7-3 and TRBJ2-2, is GAGVSQTPSNKVTEKGKYVELRCDPISGHTALYWYRQSLGQGPEFLIYFQGTGAADDSGLPNDRFFAVRPEGSVSTLKIQRTERGDSAVYLCASSLTGLAGFGELFFGEGSRLTVL.

V usage is TRBV6-6 and J usage is TRBJ1-3; D remains ambiguous. Germline V gives CDR1 MNHNY, CDR2 SVGAGI (reference sequence). The CDR3 spans 16 residues. Trimming pared 2 bases from V and 0 bases from J, leaving 11 bases between. CDR3 nucleotide sequence: TGTGCCAGCAGTTACGGCAGGCGGGTCTCTGGAAACACCATATATTTT. This gives the protein CASSYGRRVSGNTIYF.

The chain joins TRBV7-2 to TRBJ2-1; the match to TRBD2 covers 15 bases. Trimming at V came to 5 bases and at J to 7 bases, leaving 3 bases not matched to a gene. The CDR3 length is 15 residues. Germline V gives CDR1 SGHTA, CDR2 FQGNSA. The CDR3 DNA is TGTGCCAGCAGCCGTGGACTAGCGGGGGGGAATGAGCAGTTCTTC. Its translation: CASSRGLAGGNEQFF.

This chain links TRBV4-2 with TRBJ2-1; D perhaps matches TRBD2 (7 bases). The CDR3 runs 15 residues. CDR1 and CDR2 from the germline V gene are LGHNA and YNFKEQ. V gave up 0 bases and J gave up 7 bases, with 13 bases separating them. CDR3 in DNA: TGTGCCAGCAGCCAAGAATCGGGGGGCCCGAATGAGCAGTTCTTC. The encoded protein is CASSQESGGPNEQFF.

The gene calls are TRBV19 and TRBJ1-5, with D tentatively TRBD1 (6 bases). The CDR3 runs to 14 residues. V was trimmed by 5 bases and J by 6 bases, leaving 14 bases between them. CDR1 is LNHDA, CDR2 SQIVND, per germline (reference sequence). The CDR3 spells CASSLWGLSQPQHF. In DNA, the CDR3 is TGTGCCAGTAGTCTTTGGGGGCTCTCTCAGCCCCAGCATTTT.

The chain links TRBV14 to TRBJ2-1; TRBD1 matches 9 bases. The CDR3 is 17 amino acids. The V gene's germline CDR1 is SGHDN and CDR2 FVKESK. V dropped 0 bases and J dropped 9; count of bases not matched to a gene: 12. The CDR3 is CASSQDPGQGMAGEQFF. The CDR3 nucleotides are TGTGCCAGCAGCCAAGACCCCGGACAGGGGATGGCGGGTGAGCAGTTCTTC.

V and J are TRBV28 and TRBJ2-5; D is possibly TRBD1 (5 bases). Trimming cost V 6 bases and J 7 bases, with 18 bases left between them. The length of the CDR3 is 14 residues. Germline V CDR1 and CDR2: MDHEN, SYDVKM. This CDR3 reads CASRKGQTEGTQYF. In DNA form, the CDR3 reads TGTGCCAGCAGGAAAGGACAAACGGAAGGGACCCAGTACTTC.

The CDR3: CASSLVSGAGEQYF. In DNA, the CDR3 is TGTGCCAGCAGCTTAGTTTCGGGAGCTGGCGAGCAGTACTTC. J is TRBJ2-7 and V is TRBV7-9, with D maybe TRBD2 (6 bases). This CDR3 has 14 amino acids. Germline-derived CDR1 and CDR2 are SEHNR and FQNEAQ (reference sequence). With 1 base removed from V and 6 bases from J, the gap between germline ends came to 13 bases. Filled out from reference TRBV7-9 and TRBJ2-7, the complete variable domain reads DTGVSQNPRHKITKRGQNVTFRCDPISEHNRLYWYRQTLGQGPEFLTYFQNEAQLEKSRLLSDRFSAERPKGSFSTLEIQRTEQGDSAMYLCASSLVSGAGEQYFGPGTRLTVT.

This clone came up once. The chain links TRBV18 to TRBJ2-3, with TRBD2 identical over 8 bases. The CDR3 is made up of 13 amino acids. Per germline, CDR1 KGHSH and CDR2 LQKENI. The J segment lost 3 bases and the V segment lost 6 bases, leaving 2 bases of the junction unmatched. The CDR3 bases are TGTGCCAGCTCTAAGCGGGGGACAGATACGCAGTATTTT. This sequence encodes CASSKRGTDTQYF.

CDR3 sequence (DNA): TGTGCCAGCAGTTTATCTGTCAGGGGTAGGAATGAGCAGTTCTTC. Translating gives CASSLSVRGRNEQFF. This chain uses TRBV27 with TRBJ2-1, with TRBD1 as a possible D gene (6 bases). Per the germline V gene, CDR1 is MNHEY and CDR2 is SMNVEV (reference sequence). The ends were cut back, 0 bases at V and 7 bases at J, with 13 bases in the middle. The CDR3 extends over 15 amino acids.

The rearrangement links TRBV6-1 to TRBJ1-5, with D perhaps matching TRBD1 (6 bases). Germline CDR1 reads MNHNS; CDR2 reads SASEGT. V was shortened by 2 bases and J by 0 bases, with 23 bases between the two germline ends. The CDR3 spans 20 residues. The CDR3 reads CASSESFGRGAHNSNQPQHF. In nucleotides, the CDR3 is TGTGCCAGCAGTGAATCCTTTGGTCGGGGGGCACACAATAGCAATCAGCCCCAGCATTTT.

This chain joins TRBV11-2 and TRBJ2-3; TRBD2 aligns across 7 bases. V gave up 4 bases and J gave up 0 bases; unmatched junction bases: 4. Per the germline V gene, CDR1 is SGHAT and CDR2 is FQNNGV. The CDR3 is 15 amino acids. CDR3 nucleotides: TGTGCCAGCAGCTGGTCTAGCGGAAGCACAGATACGCAGTATTTT. This gives the protein CASSWSSGSTDTQYF.

In this sample, this clone turned up a few times. This rearrangement joins TRBV7-6 to TRBJ1-2, with D tentatively TRBD1 (5 bases). V gave up 0 bases and J gave up 6 bases, with 14 bases separating them. There are 15 residues in the CDR3. Per germline, CDR1 SGHVS and CDR2 FNYEAQ. The CDR3 loop reads CASSLAVEGSDGYTF. The CDR3 coding sequence is TGTGCCAGCAGCTTAGCGGTGGAGGGGTCAGATGGCTACACCTTC.

This chain uses TRBV9 with TRBJ2-2; 7 bases line up with TRBD2. V dropped 2 bases and J dropped 4; count of bases not matched to a gene: 2. Per the germline V gene, CDR1 is SGDLS and CDR2 is YYNGEE. The CDR3 totals 14 residues. The CDR3 nucleotides are TGTGCCAGCAGCGTTGGGGGGGTCACCGGGGAGCTGTTTTTT. This gives the protein CASSVGGVTGELFF. The full variable domain, completed using reference TRBV9 and TRBJ2-2, is DSGVTQTPKHLITATGQRVTLRCSPRSGDLSVYWYQQSLDQGLQFLIQYYNGEERAKGNILERFSAQQFPDLHSELNLSSLELGDSALYFCASSVGGVTGELFFGEGSRLTVL.

The J gene is TRBJ2-1, the V gene TRBV5-8; D may be TRBD2 (6 bases). CDR3 length equals 16 residues. V lost 0 bases and J lost 6, with 16 bases in between. Germline lookup yields CDR1 SGHTS and CDR2 YDEGEE. The CDR3 region is CASSLGRGLFSNEQFF. The CDR3 DNA reads TGTGCCAGCAGCTTGGGACGGGGACTTTTCAGCAATGAGCAGTTCTTC.

This clone was counted once. The CDR3 bases are TGTGCCAGCAGTTTATCGGGTAATGGCTACACCTTC. Translated, it gives CASSLSGNGYTF. The chain has TRBV28 and TRBJ1-2; D not certain. The germline gives CDR1 MDHEN, CDR2 SYDVKM. V was trimmed by 1 base and J by 6 bases, leaving 6 bases between them. The CDR3 is 12 residues long.

This chain connects TRBV2 to TRBJ2-5; D ambiguous. Germline-derived CDR1 and CDR2 are SNHLY and FYNNEI. Trimming left V 4 bases short and J 2 bases short, with 11 bases between. CDR3 size: 14 residues. The CDR3 DNA reads TGTGCCAGCAGTGTCAACTCCCCGCAAGAGACCCAGTACTTC. This translates into CASSVNSPQETQYF.

The V and J genes are TRBV13 and TRBJ2-3; D possibly corresponds to TRBD2 (6 bases). Trimming stripped 5 bases from V and 1 base from J, with 19 bases between. Germline V lookup: CDR1 PRHDT, CDR2 FYEKMQ (reference sequence). The CDR3 contains 17 residues. CDR3 region: CASSPMGAGWGTDTQYF. CDR3 DNA sequence: TGTGCCAGCAGCCCCATGGGAGCGGGCTGGGGCACAGATACGCAGTATTTT. Full variable domain (remainder filled in from reference TRBV13 and TRBJ2-3): AAGVIQSPRHLIKEKRETATLKCYPIPRHDTVYWYQQGPGQDPQFLISFYEKMQSDKGSIPDRFSAQQFSDYHSELNMSSLELGDSALYFCASSPMGAGWGTDTQYFGPGTRLTVL.

The gene calls are TRBV27 and TRBJ2-7; 9 bases align to TRBD1. There are 14 residues in the CDR3. Germline lookup yields CDR1 MNHEY and CDR2 SMNVEV (reference sequence). V lost 4 bases and J lost 6; bases outside the gene matches: 7. CDR3 bases: TGTGCCAGCAGTTCCCCCGGGACAGGGTCCGAGCAGTACTTC. This sequence encodes CASSSPGTGSEQYF.

The chain combines TRBV28 with TRBJ2-7; 12 bases are shared with TRBD2. Germline CDR1 reads MDHEN; CDR2 reads SYDVKM. The J segment lost 6 bases and the V segment lost 8 bases, leaving 5 bases of the junction unmatched. CDR3 size: 13 residues. CDR3: CASGTSGPSEQYF. The CDR3 DNA reads TGTGCCAGCGGGACTAGCGGGCCGTCCGAGCAGTACTTC.

CDR3: CASSGWTGPNTEAFF. CDR3 DNA sequence: TGTGCCAGCAGTGGGTGGACAGGGCCGAACACTGAAGCTTTCTTT. The rearrangement uses TRBV25-1 and TRBJ1-1; TRBD1 matches 8 bases. Trimming removed 4 bases from V and 1 base from J; junction bases left unmatched: 5. Germline CDR1 and CDR2: MGHDK and SYGVNS. The CDR3 loop spans 15 amino acids.

The chain joins TRBV12-5 to TRBJ2-5; D possibly corresponds to TRBD2 (6 bases). V lost 7 bases and J lost 2, with 17 bases in between. CDR1 LGHNT and CDR2 FRNRAP come from the germline V gene. The CDR3 totals 15 residues. The CDR3 here is CASAEGTLRQETQYF. The CDR3 region has the DNA TGTGCTAGTGCCGAAGGGACTCTACGACAAGAGACCCAGTACTTC.

This clone appeared a single time. The V and J genes are TRBV27 and TRBJ2-7; TRBD2 matches 12 bases. Per germline, CDR1 MNHEY and CDR2 SMNVEV (reference sequence). CDR3 length equals 14 residues. V lost 5 bases to trimming and J lost 4 bases; unmatched junction nucleotides: 3. CDR3 residues: CASSPSGGGYEQYF. The DNA of the CDR3 is TGTGCCAGCAGTCCTAGCGGGGGGGGGTACGAGCAGTACTTC.

This clone was detected once. The V call is TRBV11-3, the J call TRBJ1-3, with D hard to call. Germline V CDR1 and CDR2: SGHNT, YENEEA. The CDR3 runs 17 residues. V was trimmed by 0 bases and J by 0 bases, leaving 12 bases between them. CDR3 DNA: TGTGCCAGCAGCTTAGAGGCCAGATCAGTCTCTGGAAACACCATATATTTT. Translated, it gives CASSLEARSVSGNTIYF.

This clone has more than one count but fewer than ten. The chain carries TRBV6-1 and TRBJ1-1; D is unresolved. Trimming cost V 1 base and J 5 bases, with 11 bases left between them. CDR3 length: 14 amino acids. Looked up from germline, CDR1 is MNHNS and CDR2 is SASEGT. CDR3 DNA: TGTGCCAGCAGTGAAGGGACTTCTAGGACTGAAGCTTTCTTT. Its translation is CASSEGTSRTEAFF.

The V gene is TRBV6-5, the J gene TRBJ1-4, with D hard to call. V lost 10 bases, J lost 0 bases, and 12 bases lay in between. This CDR3 contains 14 residues. Per the germline V gene, CDR1 is MNHEY and CDR2 is SVGAGI. CDR3 nucleotides: TGTGCCACCTCGATCGGTCCAACTAATGAAAAACTGTTTTTT. Protein product: CATSIGPTNEKLFF.

The chain couples TRBV11-3 to TRBJ2-3; D perhaps matches TRBD2 (5 bases). V was shortened by 4 bases and J by 0 bases, with 14 bases between the two germline ends. The CDR3 has 16 residues. The germline CDR1 and CDR2 sequences are SGHNT and YENEEA. CDR3 coding DNA: TGTGCCAGCAGCTCGGCTAGCTCAAGTAGCACAGATACGCAGTATTTT. Protein product: CASSSASSSSTDTQYF. The full variable domain, its missing parts supplied by reference TRBV11-3 and TRBJ2-3, is EAGVVQSPRYKIIEKKQPVAFWCNPISGHNTLYWYLQNLGQGPELLIRYENEEAVDDSQLPKDRFSAERLKGVDSTLKIQPAELGDSAVYLCASSSASSSSTDTQYFGPGTRLTVL.

The V and J genes are TRBV4-2 and TRBJ1-5, with TRBD1 matching over 8 bases. The CDR3 runs 15 residues. V lost 3 bases to trimming and J lost 3 bases; unmatched junction nucleotides: 4. Germline CDR1 and CDR2: LGHNA and YNFKEQ. CDR3 sequence reads: CASSHRQGNNQPQHF. For the CDR3, the DNA is TGTGCCAGCAGCCACCGACAGGGGAACAATCAGCCCCAGCATTTT.

This sequence joins TRBV5-1 and TRBJ1-1; the match to TRBD1 covers 9 bases. The germline V gene encodes CDR1 SGHRS and CDR2 YFSETQ. The CDR3 runs to 16 residues. The V segment lost 2 bases and the J segment 0 bases; nucleotides outside the gene matches: 5. CDR3 coding DNA: TGCGCCAGCAGCTTCCGGGACAGGGTCATGAACACTGAAGCTTTCTTT. This codes for CASSFRDRVMNTEAFF.